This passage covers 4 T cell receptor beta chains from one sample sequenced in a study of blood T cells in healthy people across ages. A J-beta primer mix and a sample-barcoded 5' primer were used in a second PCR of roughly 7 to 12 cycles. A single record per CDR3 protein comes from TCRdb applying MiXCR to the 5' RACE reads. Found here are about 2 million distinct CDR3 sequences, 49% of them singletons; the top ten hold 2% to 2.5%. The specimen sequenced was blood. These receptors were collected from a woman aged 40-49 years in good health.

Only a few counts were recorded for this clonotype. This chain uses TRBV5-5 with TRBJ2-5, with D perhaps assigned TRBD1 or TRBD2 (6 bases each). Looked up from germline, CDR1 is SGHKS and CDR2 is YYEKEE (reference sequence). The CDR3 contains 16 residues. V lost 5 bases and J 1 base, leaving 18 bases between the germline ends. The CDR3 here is CASREGGAGGQETQYF. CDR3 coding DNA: TGTGCCAGCAGGGAGGGGGGCGCAGGAGGCCAAGAGACCCAGTACTTC.

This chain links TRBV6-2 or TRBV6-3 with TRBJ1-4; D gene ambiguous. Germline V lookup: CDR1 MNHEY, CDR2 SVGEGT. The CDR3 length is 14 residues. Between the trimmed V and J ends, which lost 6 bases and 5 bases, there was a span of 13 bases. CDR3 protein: CASRDPGRNEKLFF. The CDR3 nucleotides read TGTGCCAGCAGGGATCCCGGGAGGAATGAAAAACTGTTTTTT.

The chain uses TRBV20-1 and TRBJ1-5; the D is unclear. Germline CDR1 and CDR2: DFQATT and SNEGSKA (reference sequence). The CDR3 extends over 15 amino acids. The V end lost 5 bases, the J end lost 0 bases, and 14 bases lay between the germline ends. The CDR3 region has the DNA TGCAGTGCTGCGGCACAGCCGCTTAGCAATCAGCCCCAGCATTTT. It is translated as CSAAAQPLSNQPQHF.

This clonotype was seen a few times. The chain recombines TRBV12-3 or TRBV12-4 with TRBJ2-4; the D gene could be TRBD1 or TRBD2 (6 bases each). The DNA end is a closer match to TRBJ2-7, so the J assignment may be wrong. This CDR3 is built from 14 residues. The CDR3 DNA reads TGTGCCAGCACTCGAGGGGGGAGCTACTACGAGCAGTACTTC. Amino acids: CASTRGGSYYEQYF.